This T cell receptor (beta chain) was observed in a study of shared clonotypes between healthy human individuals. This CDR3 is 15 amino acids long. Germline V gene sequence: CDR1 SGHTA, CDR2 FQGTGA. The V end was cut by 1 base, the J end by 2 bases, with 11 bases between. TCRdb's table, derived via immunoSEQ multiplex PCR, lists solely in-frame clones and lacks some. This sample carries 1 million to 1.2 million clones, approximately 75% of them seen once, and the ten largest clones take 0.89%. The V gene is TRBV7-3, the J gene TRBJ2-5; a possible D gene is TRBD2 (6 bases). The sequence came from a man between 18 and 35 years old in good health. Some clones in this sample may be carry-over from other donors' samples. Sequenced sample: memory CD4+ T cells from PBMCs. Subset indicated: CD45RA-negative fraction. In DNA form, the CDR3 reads TGTGCCAGCAGCTTAATTCCAGGGAGGCAAGAGACCCAGTACTTC. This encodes CASSLIPGRQETQYF.